This T cell receptor beta chain stems from a study of neoadjuvant anti-PD-1 for oral cavity cancer. Overall study context: Around day 43, patients without progression received a fourth nivolumab dose before surgery.

The time point is: after neoadjuvant nivolumab, at surgical resection. These oral cavity squamous cell carcinomas were HPV-negative and locally advanced. This CDR3 comprises 16 residues. Looked up from germline, CDR1 is ENHRY and CDR2 is SYGVKD. The V segment lost 2 bases and the J segment 8 bases; nucleotides outside the gene matches: 9. Assay used: immunoSEQ multiplex PCR; TCRdb lists only in-frame clones, some missing. The sample consists of approximately 1,500 clones, 59% of them appearing once. Here the sequenced sample was tumor tissue, taken after nivolumab (anti-PD-1) treatment. This chain uses TRBV10-3 with TRBJ2-1, with 10 positions matching TRBD1. This TCR was sampled from a person aged 35-79 years with oral cavity squamous cell carcinoma. The CDR3 region has the DNA TGTGCCATCAGTGAGAGAACGACAGGGGGCCCCGATGAGCAGTTCTTC. Residues: CAISERTTGGPDEQFF.